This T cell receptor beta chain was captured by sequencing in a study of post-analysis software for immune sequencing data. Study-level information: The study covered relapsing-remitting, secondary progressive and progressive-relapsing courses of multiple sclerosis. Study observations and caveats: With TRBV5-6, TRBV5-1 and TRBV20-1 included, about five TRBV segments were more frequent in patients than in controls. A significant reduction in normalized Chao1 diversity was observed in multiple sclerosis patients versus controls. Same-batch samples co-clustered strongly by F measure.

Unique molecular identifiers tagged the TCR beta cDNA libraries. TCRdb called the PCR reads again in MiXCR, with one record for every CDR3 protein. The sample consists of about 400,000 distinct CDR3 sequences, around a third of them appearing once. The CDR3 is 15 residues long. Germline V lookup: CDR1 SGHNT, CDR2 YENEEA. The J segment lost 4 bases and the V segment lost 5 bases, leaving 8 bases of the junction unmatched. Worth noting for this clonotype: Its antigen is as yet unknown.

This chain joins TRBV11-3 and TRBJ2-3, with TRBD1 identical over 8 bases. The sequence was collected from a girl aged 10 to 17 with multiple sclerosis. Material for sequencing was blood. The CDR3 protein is CASSPGTGGADTQYF. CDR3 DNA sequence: TGTGCCAGCAGCCCTGGGACAGGAGGGGCAGATACGCAGTATTTT.